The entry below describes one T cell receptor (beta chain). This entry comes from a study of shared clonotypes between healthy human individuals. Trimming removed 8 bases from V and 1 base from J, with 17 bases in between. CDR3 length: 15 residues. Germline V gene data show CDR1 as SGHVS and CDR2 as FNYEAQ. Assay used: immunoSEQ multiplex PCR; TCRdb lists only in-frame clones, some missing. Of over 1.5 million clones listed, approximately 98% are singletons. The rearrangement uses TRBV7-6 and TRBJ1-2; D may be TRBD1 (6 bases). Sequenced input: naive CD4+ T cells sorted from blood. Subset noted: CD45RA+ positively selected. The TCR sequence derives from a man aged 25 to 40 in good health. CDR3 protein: CASAPGTSINYGYTF. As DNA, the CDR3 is TGTGCCAGCGCCCCGGGGACATCTATTAACTATGGCTACACCTTC.